The present entry profiles one T cell receptor beta chain with its context. This clonotype occurred a few times. Its target antigen remains unknown. It has no much larger one-base neighbor in the sample; base qualities were not kept. This entry comes from a study of blood T cells in healthy people across ages (dated by TCRdb to between 2014 and 2017). Turning to the overall study: In model experiments, template switching captured about one uniquely barcoded TCR beta cDNA molecule for every two T cells. Using deep sequencing normalized with unique cDNA molecular identifiers, the study measured how TCR beta repertoire diversity changes with age. The donors were divided into four age groups: young (average around 15 years), middle-aged (around 37), aged (approximately 59) and long-lived (more than 75). To avoid experimental bias, donors of different ages were spread randomly across the sequencing lanes. Two additional independent replicas of 1 million unique cDNA reads from the same blood draw were analyzed for two donors (one aged 18 to 29 and one aged 80 or older). Summary of the overall study and its limitations: Because the CMV infection status of the donors was unknown, age-related changes in expanded clonotypes may potentially have been confounded. A strong correlation was found between observed TCR beta diversity and the percentage of naive T cells measured by flow cytometry. Bulk unsorted PBMC profiling prevented conclusive comparison of naive and antigen-experienced compartments. Estimates of total diversity based on one million sequenced T cells were considered lower bounds and underestimates. Observed TCR beta diversity per million T cells fell roughly linearly with age, and a significant reduction was already apparent by age roughly 40. Compared with the aged group, the long-lived group had more naive CD4+ T cells, fewer expanded clones and increased TCR diversity, suggesting age selection.

Library preparation used 5' RACE. The sample was run on an Illumina HiSeq 2500. A second PCR of about 6 to 12 cycles was run with a J-beta primer mix and a sample-barcoded 5' primer. Each TCR beta cDNA molecule received a unique molecular identifier from a template-switch 5' adaptor carrying 12 random nucleotides. Each sample yielded at least 3 million CDR3-containing paired-end reads. First-strand cDNA was synthesized from all RNA with the Mint cDNA synthesis kit, primed by a TRBC-specific oligonucleotide. Following uracil-DNA glycosylase treatment, a first 18-cycle PCR with universal primers M1SS and BC2_uni_R was performed on all cDNA. In the paper's pipeline: Each sample was normalized by randomly selecting 1 million high-quality reads, each carrying a distinct molecular identifier. Instead of being binned into consensus sequences, reads that shared molecular identifiers were thrown out. CDR3 identification, clonotype clustering and error correction used MiTCR with a Q25 quality threshold and the strictest error-elimination algorithm. A nonparametric unseen species model with Euler transformation was used to estimate lower-bound total TCR beta diversity. TCRdb reworked the public reads: Q25 trimming with fastp, MiXCR clone assembly, productive beta chains retained. Every CDR3 protein is listed once, alongside the most common genes and DNA of its rows. The V and J calls come from TCRdb's annotation, not from the publication. The sample profile shows about 1.6 million distinct CDR3 sequences; about 35% of them were found once. Approximately 10% of the sample rests with the top ten.

The junction shows trimming of 6 bases on V and 4 bases on J, plus 15 bases between the germline ends. Reading the germline V gene (reference sequence) gives CDR1 DFQATT and CDR2 SNEGSKA. The cysteine opens and the phenylalanine closes a CDR3 of 13 amino acids. Solely the CDR3 DNA is kept, with 39 bases framed from the first base. Systemically healthy Caucasian individuals from Russia, 35 to 50 in total and aged about 6 to 90 years, were included as donors. Approximately 10 milliliters of peripheral blood were collected from each donor into EDTA-treated Vacutainer tubes. PBMCs were isolated by Ficoll-Paque density-gradient centrifugation, with at least 6 million obtained per sample. Total RNA was extracted from PBMCs with Trizol reagent, with at least 6 micrograms obtained per sample. Naive CD45RAhigh/CD27high T cell percentages were measured by flow cytometry on a PBMC aliquot from every donor.

This TCR came from a woman between 25 and 40 years old in good health. The chain joins TRBV20-1 to TRBJ2-5, with an unclear D gene assignment. The sequenced sample was blood. The CDR3 protein sequence reads: CSAEFRPPETQYF. The DNA reads as follows: TGCAGTGCCGAATTCCGGCCCCCAGAGACCCAGTACTTC.